A selection of T cell receptor beta chains follows, all from one sample in a study of control samples from healthy donors and cancer patients. TCRdb's copy holds only in-frame clones and misses some; the assay was immunoSEQ multiplex PCR. The data hold around 200,000 clones, with about nine tenths observed a single time. Material for sequencing was blood. The receptors were sampled from a woman under 40 in good health. Each CDR3 is given with its conserved first and last residue. The D gene is left open where the match is weak. Size is omitted from some rows. Given values are once, few, many or a class for expanded clones.

clone_size: NA; j_call: TRBJ2-3; d_call: TRBD2; v_call: TRBV7-2; cdr3_nt: TGTGCCAGCAGCTTAGTAGCGGGGGCGAGCACAGATACGCAGTATTTT; cdr3_aa: CASSLVAGASTDTQYF
clone_size: NA; j_call: TRBJ1-6; d_call: TRBD1; v_call: TRBV6-2/TRBV6-3; cdr3_nt: TGTGCCAGCAGTTACTCGGGGACAGGGGGCTCACCCCTCCACTTT; cdr3_aa: CASSYSGTGGSPLHF
clone_size: NA; j_call: TRBJ2-1; d_call: TRBD1; v_call: TRBV6-4; cdr3_nt: TGTGCCAGCAGTGACGGGACAGGGTACAATGAGCAGTTCTTC; cdr3_aa: CASSDGTGYNEQFF
clone_size: NA; j_call: TRBJ2-1; d_call: NA; v_call: TRBV3-1/TRBV3-2; cdr3_nt: TGTGCCAGCAGCCAAGGTTTCGGGAATGAGCAGTTCTTC; cdr3_aa: CASSQGFGNEQFF
clone_size: NA; j_call: TRBJ1-6; d_call: TRBD1; v_call: TRBV19; cdr3_nt: TGTGCCAGTAGTATCGCAATATCGACAGGGAGGAATTCACCCCTCCACTTT; cdr3_aa: CASSIAISTGRNSPLHF
clone_size: NA; j_call: TRBJ2-3; d_call: TRBD2; v_call: TRBV6-4; cdr3_nt: TGTGCCAGCAGTGGCACTAGCGGGGGGCTAGATACGCAGTATTTT; cdr3_aa: CASSGTSGGLDTQYF
clone_size: few; j_call: TRBJ1-1; d_call: NA; v_call: TRBV30; cdr3_nt: TGTGCCTGGAGTGTATTGGCAGGGAGAGCTTTCTTT; cdr3_aa: CAWSVLAGRAFF
clone_size: few; j_call: TRBJ1-2; d_call: TRBD1; v_call: TRBV5-1; cdr3_nt: TGCGCCAGCAGCTTGGGTTTGGGACAGGGGTCCGGCTACACCTTC; cdr3_aa: CASSLGLGQGSGYTF
clone_size: NA; j_call: TRBJ2-5; d_call: TRBD2; v_call: TRBV7-2; cdr3_nt: TGTGCCAGCAGCTCATCCGCGGGAGTCGGGGAGACCCAGTACTTC; cdr3_aa: CASSSSAGVGETQYF
clone_size: NA; j_call: TRBJ2-1; d_call: NA; v_call: TRBV5-1; cdr3_nt: TGCGCCAGCAGCTCAGACAGGGAGGATGAGCAGTTCTTC; cdr3_aa: CASSSDREDEQFF
clone_size: once; j_call: TRBJ1-1; d_call: TRBD1; v_call: TRBV11-3; cdr3_nt: TGTGCAGCAGGGGGGAACACTGAAGCTTTCTTT; cdr3_aa: CAAGGNTEAFF
clone_size: NA; j_call: TRBJ1-5; d_call: TRBD1; v_call: TRBV6-5; cdr3_nt: TGTGCCAGCAGTCAGGGGGCGTTCAATCAGCCCCAGCATTTT; cdr3_aa: CASSQGAFNQPQHF
clone_size: NA; j_call: TRBJ2-7; d_call: NA; v_call: TRBV5-6; cdr3_nt: TGTGCCAGCAACAGGAGGGGGGCCCCCTACGAGCAGTACTTC; cdr3_aa: CASNRRGAPYEQYF
clone_size: NA; j_call: TRBJ1-1; d_call: TRBD1; v_call: TRBV19; cdr3_nt: TGTGCCAGTAGTGACAGGGTGAACACTGAAGCTTTCTTT; cdr3_aa: CASSDRVNTEAFF
clone_size: NA; j_call: TRBJ1-5; d_call: NA; v_call: TRBV10-3; cdr3_nt: TGTGCCATCAGTGGGGGAGGAGGCAATCAGCCCCAGCATTTT; cdr3_aa: CAISGGGGNQPQHF
clone_size: NA; j_call: TRBJ2-2; d_call: NA; v_call: TRBV10-1; cdr3_nt: TGCGCCAGCATATGCGGGGAGCTGTTTTTT; cdr3_aa: CASICGELFF
clone_size: NA; j_call: TRBJ1-3; d_call: TRBD1; v_call: TRBV7-9; cdr3_nt: TGTGCCAGCATTCGACAGGGTCGGTCTGGAAACACCATATATTTT; cdr3_aa: CASIRQGRSGNTIYF
clone_size: NA; j_call: TRBJ2-7; d_call: TRBD1; v_call: TRBV27; cdr3_nt: TGTGCCAGCAGTTTAAACCGGGACAGCACCTCCTACGAGCAGTACTTC; cdr3_aa: CASSLNRDSTSYEQYF
clone_size: NA; j_call: TRBJ2-5; d_call: NA; v_call: TRBV1; cdr3_nt: TGCACCAGCAGCCACACACCGGAAGGACAGGGTCAGACCCAGTACTTC; cdr3_aa: CTSSHTPEGQGQTQYF
clone_size: NA; j_call: TRBJ2-5; d_call: TRBD2; v_call: TRBV7-3; cdr3_nt: TGTGCCAGCAGCTTAGCGGGAGGGTGGCAAGAGACCCAGTACTTC; cdr3_aa: CASSLAGGWQETQYF
clone_size: NA; j_call: TRBJ2-4; d_call: TRBD2; v_call: TRBV11-2; cdr3_nt: TGTGCCAGCAGCTGGACTAGCGGGAGGTCAAACATTCAGTACTTC; cdr3_aa: CASSWTSGRSNIQYF
clone_size: many; j_call: TRBJ2-7; d_call: NA; v_call: TRBV6-2/TRBV6-3; cdr3_nt: TGTGCCAGCAGTGCGGACAGCCACGAGCAGTACTTC; cdr3_aa: CASSADSHEQYF
clone_size: NA; j_call: TRBJ1-4; d_call: NA; v_call: TRBV7-2; cdr3_nt: TGTGCCAGCAGCTTAGTCGGCACAACTAATGAAAAACTGTTTTTT; cdr3_aa: CASSLVGTTNEKLFF
clone_size: NA; j_call: TRBJ1-6; d_call: NA; v_call: TRBV4-3; cdr3_nt: TGCGCCAGCAGCCAAGTTGTCCAGGGGAATTCACCCCTCCACTTT; cdr3_aa: CASSQVVQGNSPLHF
clone_size: NA; j_call: TRBJ1-2; d_call: TRBD1; v_call: TRBV19; cdr3_nt: TGTGCCAGTAGTCCCGGACAGGGCGTAGGCTACACCTTC; cdr3_aa: CASSPGQGVGYTF
clone_size: NA; j_call: TRBJ1-5; d_call: NA; v_call: TRBV19; cdr3_nt: TGTGCCAGTAGTATAACACAGGGTATCGGCAATCAGCCCCAGCATTTT; cdr3_aa: CASSITQGIGNQPQHF
clone_size: NA; j_call: TRBJ2-1; d_call: TRBD2; v_call: TRBV6-4; cdr3_nt: TGTGCCAGCAGTGAAACTAGCGGGGGGGCCGATGAGCAGTTCTTC; cdr3_aa: CASSETSGGADEQFF
clone_size: NA; j_call: TRBJ1-2; d_call: TRBD1; v_call: TRBV5-6; cdr3_nt: TGTGCCAGCAGCCGACAGGGGCCCTATGGCTACACCTTC; cdr3_aa: CASSRQGPYGYTF
clone_size: NA; j_call: TRBJ1-2; d_call: NA; v_call: TRBV5-1; cdr3_nt: TGCGCCAGCAGCTTGGTTGTGGGCAACTATGGCTACACCTTC; cdr3_aa: CASSLVVGNYGYTF
clone_size: NA; j_call: TRBJ2-4; d_call: NA; v_call: TRBV6-2/TRBV6-3; cdr3_nt: TGTGCCAGCAGTCCCGCCACAGTAGCCAAAAACATTCAGTACTTC; cdr3_aa: CASSPATVAKNIQYF
clone_size: NA; j_call: TRBJ2-6; d_call: TRBD1; v_call: TRBV19; cdr3_nt: TGTGCCAGTATCGGACAGGCCTACTCTGGGGCCAACGTCCTGACTTTC; cdr3_aa: CASIGQAYSGANVLTF
clone_size: NA; j_call: TRBJ2-3; d_call: NA; v_call: TRBV5-4; cdr3_nt: TGTGCCAGCAGCCTAGCCACAGATACGCAGTATTTT; cdr3_aa: CASSLATDTQYF
clone_size: NA; j_call: TRBJ2-3; d_call: TRBD2; v_call: TRBV25-1; cdr3_nt: TGTGCCAGCAGTAGAGGCGGGAGGGCCGCAGATACGCAGTATTTT; cdr3_aa: CASSRGGRAADTQYF
clone_size: NA; j_call: TRBJ2-3; d_call: NA; v_call: TRBV2; cdr3_nt: TGTGCCAGCAGTGAGAGGACTCCAGATACGCAGTATTTT; cdr3_aa: CASSERTPDTQYF